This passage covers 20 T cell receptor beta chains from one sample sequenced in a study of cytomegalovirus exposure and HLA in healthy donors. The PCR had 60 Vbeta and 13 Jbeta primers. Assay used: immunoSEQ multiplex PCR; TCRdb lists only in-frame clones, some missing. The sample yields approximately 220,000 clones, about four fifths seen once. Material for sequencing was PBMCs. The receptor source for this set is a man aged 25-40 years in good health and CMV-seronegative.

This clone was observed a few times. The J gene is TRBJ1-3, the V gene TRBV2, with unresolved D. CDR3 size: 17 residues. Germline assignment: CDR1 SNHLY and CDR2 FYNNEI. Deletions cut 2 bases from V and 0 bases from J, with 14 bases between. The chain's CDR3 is CASSEMSTDNSGNTIYF. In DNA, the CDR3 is TGTGCCAGCAGTGAAATGTCAACAGATAACTCTGGAAACACCATATATTTT. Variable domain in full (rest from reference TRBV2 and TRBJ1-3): EPEVTQTPSHQVTQMGQEVILRCVPISNHLYFYWYRQILGQKVEFLVSFYNNEISEKSEIFDDQFSVERPDGSNFTLKIRSTKLEDSAMYFCASSEMSTDNSGNTIYFGEGSWLTVV.

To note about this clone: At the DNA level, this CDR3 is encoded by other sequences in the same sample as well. CDR3 nucleotide sequence: TGTGCCAGCTCACCCGGACAGGGAGGAGAGACCCAGTACTTC. As protein: CASSPGQGGETQYF. The rearrangement uses TRBV18 and TRBJ2-5; 8 bases are a match to TRBD1. The length of the CDR3 is 14 residues. Per the germline V gene, CDR1 is KGHSH and CDR2 is LQKENI. V lost 3 bases and J lost 4; bases outside the gene matches: 4.

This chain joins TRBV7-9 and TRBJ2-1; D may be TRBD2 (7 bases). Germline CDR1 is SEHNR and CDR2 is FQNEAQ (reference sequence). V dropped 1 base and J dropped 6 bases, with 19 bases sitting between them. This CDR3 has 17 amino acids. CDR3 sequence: CASSLVGGAGTFNEQFF. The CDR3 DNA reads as TGTGCCAGCAGCTTAGTTGGGGGGGCAGGGACTTTCAATGAGCAGTTCTTC.

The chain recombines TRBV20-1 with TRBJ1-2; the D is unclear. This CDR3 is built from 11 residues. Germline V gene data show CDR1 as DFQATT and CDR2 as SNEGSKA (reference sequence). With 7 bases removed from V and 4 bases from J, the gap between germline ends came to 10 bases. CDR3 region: CSVPTGYGYTF. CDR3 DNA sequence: TGCAGTGTCCCGACGGGCTATGGCTACACCTTC.

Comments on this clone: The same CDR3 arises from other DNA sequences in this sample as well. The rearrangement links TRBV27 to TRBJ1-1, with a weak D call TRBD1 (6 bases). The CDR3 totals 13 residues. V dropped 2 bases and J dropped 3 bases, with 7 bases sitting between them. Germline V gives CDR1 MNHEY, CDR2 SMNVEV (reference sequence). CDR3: CASSLGGDTEAFF. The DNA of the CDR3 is TGTGCCAGCAGTTTAGGGGGCGACACTGAAGCTTTCTTT.

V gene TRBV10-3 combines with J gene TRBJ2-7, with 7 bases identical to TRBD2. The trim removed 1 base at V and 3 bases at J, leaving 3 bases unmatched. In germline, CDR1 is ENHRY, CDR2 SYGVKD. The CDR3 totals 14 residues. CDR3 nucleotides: TGTGCCATCAGTGAGTGGGGAGGGAACTACGAGCAGTACTTC. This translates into CAISEWGGNYEQYF.

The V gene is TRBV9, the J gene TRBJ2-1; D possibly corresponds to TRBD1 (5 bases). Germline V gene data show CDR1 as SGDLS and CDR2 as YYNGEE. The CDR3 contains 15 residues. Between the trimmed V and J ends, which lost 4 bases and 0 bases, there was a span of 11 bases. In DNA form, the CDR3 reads TGTGCCAGCAGCCAGGGCCCATCCTCCTACAATGAGCAGTTCTTC. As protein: CASSQGPSSYNEQFF.

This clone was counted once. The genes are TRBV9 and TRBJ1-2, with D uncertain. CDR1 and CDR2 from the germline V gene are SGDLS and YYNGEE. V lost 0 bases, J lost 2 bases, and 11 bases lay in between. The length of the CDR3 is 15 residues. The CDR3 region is CASSVATIGNYGYTF. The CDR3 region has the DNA TGTGCCAGCAGCGTAGCTACGATCGGGAACTATGGCTACACCTTC.

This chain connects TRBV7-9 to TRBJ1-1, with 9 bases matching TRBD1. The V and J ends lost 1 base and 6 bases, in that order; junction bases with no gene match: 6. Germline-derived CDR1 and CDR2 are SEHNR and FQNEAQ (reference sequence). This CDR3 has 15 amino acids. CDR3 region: CASSLDGTGSAEAFF. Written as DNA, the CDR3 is TGTGCCAGCAGCTTAGACGGGACAGGGAGCGCTGAAGCTTTCTTT.

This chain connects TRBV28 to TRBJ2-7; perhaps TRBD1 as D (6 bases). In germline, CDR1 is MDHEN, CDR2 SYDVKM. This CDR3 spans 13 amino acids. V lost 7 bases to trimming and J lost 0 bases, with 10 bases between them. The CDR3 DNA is TGTGCCAGCACGGACAGTAGCTCCTACGAGCAGTACTTC. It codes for CASTDSSSYEQYF.

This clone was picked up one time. The CDR3 coding sequence is TGCGCCAGCAGCTGGGGACAGGGGGAAGATACGCAGTATTTT. It is translated as CASSWGQGEDTQYF. The V call is TRBV4-1, the J call TRBJ2-3, with 11 positions matching TRBD1. The V segment lost 5 bases and the J segment 5 bases; nucleotides outside the gene matches: 3. The CDR3 length is 14 residues. Germline-derived CDR1 and CDR2 are MGHRA and YSYEKL.

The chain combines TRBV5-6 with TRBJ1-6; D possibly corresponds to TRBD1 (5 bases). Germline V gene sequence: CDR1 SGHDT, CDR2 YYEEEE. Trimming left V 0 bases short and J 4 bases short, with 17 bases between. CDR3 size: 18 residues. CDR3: CASSLAADSPWYNSPLHF. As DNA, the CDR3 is TGTGCCAGCAGCTTGGCTGCCGACAGTCCTTGGTATAATTCACCCCTCCACTTT.

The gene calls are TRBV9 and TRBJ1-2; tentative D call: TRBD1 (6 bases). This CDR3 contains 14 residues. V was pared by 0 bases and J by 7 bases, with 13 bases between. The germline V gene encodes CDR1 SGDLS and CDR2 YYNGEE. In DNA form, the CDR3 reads TGTGCCAGCAGCGTAGGGAACAGGGCCGGTGGCTACACCTTC. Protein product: CASSVGNRAGGYTF.

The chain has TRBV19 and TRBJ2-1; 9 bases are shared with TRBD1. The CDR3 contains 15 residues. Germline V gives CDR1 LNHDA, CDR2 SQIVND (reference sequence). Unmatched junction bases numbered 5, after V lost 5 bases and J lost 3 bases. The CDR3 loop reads CASSSRTGDYNEQFF. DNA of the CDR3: TGTGCCAGTAGTTCTAGGACAGGGGACTACAATGAGCAGTTCTTC.

CDR3 region: CASSSGQGRQETQYF. CDR3 in DNA: TGTGCCAGCAGTTCCGGACAGGGGAGACAAGAGACCCAGTACTTC. The chain is built from TRBV27 and TRBJ2-5; TRBD1 agrees at 9 bases. V lost 4 bases, J lost 2 bases, and 5 bases stayed unmatched. Germline V gives CDR1 MNHEY, CDR2 SMNVEV (reference sequence). The CDR3 runs to 15 residues.

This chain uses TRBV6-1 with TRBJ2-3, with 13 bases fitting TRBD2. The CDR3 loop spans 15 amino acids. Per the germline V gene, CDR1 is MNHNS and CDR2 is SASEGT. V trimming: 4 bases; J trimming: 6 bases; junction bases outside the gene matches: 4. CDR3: CASSVGTSGVDTQYF. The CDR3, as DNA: TGTGCCAGCAGTGTCGGGACTAGCGGGGTCGATACGCAGTATTTT.

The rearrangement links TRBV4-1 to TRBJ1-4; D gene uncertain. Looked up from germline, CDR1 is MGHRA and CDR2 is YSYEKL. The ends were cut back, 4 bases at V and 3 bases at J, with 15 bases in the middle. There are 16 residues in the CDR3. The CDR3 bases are TGCGCCAGCAGCCGAGGGCCCGGCCGTGCTAATGAAAAACTGTTTTTT. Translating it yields CASSRGPGRANEKLFF.

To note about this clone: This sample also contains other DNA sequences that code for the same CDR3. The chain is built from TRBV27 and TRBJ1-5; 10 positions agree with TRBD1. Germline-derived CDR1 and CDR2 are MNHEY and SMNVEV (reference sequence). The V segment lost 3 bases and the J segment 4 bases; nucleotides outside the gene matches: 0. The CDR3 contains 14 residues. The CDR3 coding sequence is TGTGCCAGCAGTTTGGGACAGGGGAATCAGCCCCAGCATTTT. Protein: CASSLGQGNQPQHF.

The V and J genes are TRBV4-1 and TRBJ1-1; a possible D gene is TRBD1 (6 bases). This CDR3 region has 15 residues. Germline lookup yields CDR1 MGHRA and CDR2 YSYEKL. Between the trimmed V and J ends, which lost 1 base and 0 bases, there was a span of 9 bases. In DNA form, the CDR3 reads TGCGCCAGCAGCCAAGGGTGGGGGCTGAACACTGAAGCTTTCTTT. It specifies CASSQGWGLNTEAFF.

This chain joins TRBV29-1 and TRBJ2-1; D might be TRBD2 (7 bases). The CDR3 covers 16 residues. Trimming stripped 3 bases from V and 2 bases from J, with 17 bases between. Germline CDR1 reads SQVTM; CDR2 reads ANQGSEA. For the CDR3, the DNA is TGCAGCGTTGAGGGGGGTGGGGGGGCCGCCTACAATGAGCAGTTCTTC. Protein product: CSVEGGGGAAYNEQFF.